The clone carrying this TCR beta chain was counted between two and nine times. This sample is part of a study of blood T cell repertoires in COVID-19. Study at large: The United States, Italy and Spain were the sources of the acute and convalescent COVID-19 samples.

Some clones are missing from TCRdb's copy, which holds only in-frame ones; the method was immunoSEQ multiplex PCR. The sample has 250,000 or so clones, roughly 80% seen once; the top ten hold about 4.8%. CDR1 is SGHVS and CDR2 is FQNEAQ in the germline V gene. CDR3 length equals 16 residues. V was trimmed by 3 bases and J by 10 bases, leaving 22 bases between them. The origin of this receptor is a woman aged 70-85 years with acute or convalescent COVID-19. Sequencing used peripheral blood. The chain couples TRBV7-8 to TRBJ2-1; possibly TRBD1 for D (5 bases). CDR3 bases: TGTGCCAGCAGCTTTGGGGCAGTGGTAGTAGGGTCGGAGCAGTTCTTC. Protein product: CASSFGAVVVGSEQFF.